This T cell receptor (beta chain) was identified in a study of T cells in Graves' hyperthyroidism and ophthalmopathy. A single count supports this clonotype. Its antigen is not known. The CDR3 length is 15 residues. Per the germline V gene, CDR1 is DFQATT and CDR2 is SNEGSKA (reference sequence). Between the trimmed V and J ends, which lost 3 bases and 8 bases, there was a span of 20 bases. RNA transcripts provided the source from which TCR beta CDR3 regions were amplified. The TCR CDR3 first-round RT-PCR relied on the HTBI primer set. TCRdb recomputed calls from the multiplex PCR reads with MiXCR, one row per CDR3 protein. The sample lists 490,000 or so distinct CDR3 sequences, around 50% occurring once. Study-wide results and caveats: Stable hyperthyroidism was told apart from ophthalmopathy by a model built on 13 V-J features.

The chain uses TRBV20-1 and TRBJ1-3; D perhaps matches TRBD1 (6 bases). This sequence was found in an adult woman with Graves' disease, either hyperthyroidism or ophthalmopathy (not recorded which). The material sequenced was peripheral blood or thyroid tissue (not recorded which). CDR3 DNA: TGCAGTGCTAGTGGGGCGGACAGCTATGGCTACACCATATATTTT. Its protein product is CSASGADSYGYTIYF.